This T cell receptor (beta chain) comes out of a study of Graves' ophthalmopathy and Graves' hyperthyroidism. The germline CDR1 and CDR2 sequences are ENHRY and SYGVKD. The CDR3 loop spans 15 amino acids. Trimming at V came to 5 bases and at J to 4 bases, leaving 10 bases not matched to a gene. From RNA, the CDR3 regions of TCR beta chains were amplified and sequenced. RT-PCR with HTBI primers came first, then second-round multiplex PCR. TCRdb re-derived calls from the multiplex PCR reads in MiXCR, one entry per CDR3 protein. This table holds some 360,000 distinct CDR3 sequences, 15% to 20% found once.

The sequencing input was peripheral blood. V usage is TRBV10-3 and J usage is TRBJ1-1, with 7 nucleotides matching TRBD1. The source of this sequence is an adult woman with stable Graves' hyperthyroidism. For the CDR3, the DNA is TGTGCCATCAGTAGCGGACAGGACGGGGGCACTGAAGCTTTCTTT. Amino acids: CAISSGQDGGTEAFF.